Listed below are T cell receptor beta chains from one sample, sequenced in a study of T cell responses to AZD1222 COVID-19 vaccine. Clones were sequenced by immunoSEQ multiplex PCR, and TCRdb holds only the in-frame ones, with some missing. In the table there are 150,000 to 200,000 clones, 75% to 95% of which are singletons. Sequencing used peripheral blood, obtained on day 0 of AZD1222 vaccination. The receptor source for this set is an adult in good health. Both conserved end residues are part of each CDR3. D genes are given only for firm matches. Not all rows give a size; the values are once, few, many and, for expanded clones, a class.

CDR3 protein | CDR3 DNA | J gene | D gene | V gene | clone size
CASSHTGVWNQPQHF | TGTGCCAGCAGCCATACAGGGGTATGGAATCAGCCCCAGCATTTT | TRBJ1-5 | TRBD1 | TRBV11-3 | NA
CASRAPRGGQGSSQYF | TGTGCCAGCCGTGCCCCTCGGGGTGGACAAGGGAGTTCCCAGTACTTC | TRBJ2-5 | NA | TRBV6-1 | NA
CASRTTSGPQETQYF | TGTGCCAGCAGGACGACTAGCGGGCCTCAAGAGACCCAGTACTTC | TRBJ2-5 | TRBD2 | TRBV6-5 | NA
CASSLWSGGLSSYNEQFF | TGTGCCAGCAGCTTATGGTCCGGCGGGCTGAGCTCCTACAATGAGCAGTTCTTC | TRBJ2-1 | NA | TRBV7-2 | once
CASSLAGLREEYF | TGTGCCAGCAGCTTAGCGGGTTTGAGGGAGGAGTACTTC | TRBJ2-7 | NA | TRBV7-8 | NA
CASSLQGGSNYGYTF | TGTGCCAGCAGCTTACAGGGGGGTAGTAACTATGGCTACACCTTC | TRBJ1-2 | TRBD1 | TRBV7-9 | NA
CASSRAETYNEQFF | TGTGCCAGCAGCAGAGCGGAAACCTACAATGAGCAGTTCTTC | TRBJ2-1 | NA | TRBV6-2/TRBV6-3 | NA
CASSWTGSYEQYF | TGTGCCAGCAGCTGGACAGGAAGCTACGAGCAGTACTTC | TRBJ2-7 | TRBD1 | TRBV14 | NA
CASSLDQPLSSGNTIYF | TGCGCCAGCAGCTTGGACCAGCCTCTTTCCTCTGGAAACACCATATATTTT | TRBJ1-3 | NA | TRBV5-1 | NA
CASSQATGTTEAFF | TGCGCCAGCAGCCAAGCAACAGGGACCACTGAAGCTTTCTTT | TRBJ1-1 | NA | TRBV4-3 | NA
CASRRQGTGNTEAFF | TGTGCCAGCCGCCGGCAAGGGACGGGGAACACTGAAGCTTTCTTT | TRBJ1-1 | NA | TRBV6-4 | NA
CASSSEYSLRASGELFF | TGTGCCAGCAGTTCAGAATACAGCCTACGGGCGTCCGGGGAGCTGTTTTTT | TRBJ2-2 | NA | TRBV5-4 | once
CASSPGFGGYGYTF | TGTGCCAGCAGCCCGGGTTTCGGGGGCTATGGCTACACCTTC | TRBJ1-2 | NA | TRBV3-1/TRBV3-2 | NA
CASSRKTWQRNSPLHF | TGTGCCAGCAGCCGCAAGACCTGGCAGCGAAATTCACCCCTCCACTTT | TRBJ1-6 | NA | TRBV3-1/TRBV3-2 | once
CASSPGGLSSGNTIYF | TGTGCCAGCTCACCAGGGGGACTCTCCTCTGGAAACACCATATATTTT | TRBJ1-3 | NA | TRBV18 | once
CASSQAGLDNNEQFF | TGTGCCAGCAGCCAAGCGGGACTAGACAACAATGAGCAGTTCTTC | TRBJ2-1 | TRBD2 | TRBV3-1/TRBV3-2 | NA
CASSITGTHVGYTF | TGTGCCAGTAGTATAACCGGGACCCATGTGGGCTACACCTTC | TRBJ1-2 | NA | TRBV19 | NA
CASSPQSPLHF | TGTGCCAGCAGTCCACAGTCACCCCTCCACTTT | TRBJ1-6 | NA | TRBV2 | NA
CASSQGQPPGQGISYEQYF | TGCGCCAGCAGCCAAGGACAACCTCCGGGACAGGGGATTTCCTACGAGCAGTACTTC | TRBJ2-7 | TRBD1 | TRBV4-3 | NA
CASSPNVAGDEDEQFF | TGCGCCAGCAGCCCAAATGTAGCGGGGGATGAGGATGAGCAGTTCTTC | TRBJ2-1 | TRBD2 | TRBV5-1 | NA
CASSLNSGNTIYF | TGTGCCAGCAGTTTAAACTCTGGAAACACCATATATTTT | TRBJ1-3 | NA | TRBV12-3/TRBV12-4 | NA
CASSSNLIQGGGNSPLHF | TGTGCCAGCAGCTCCAACTTAATACAGGGCGGGGGTAATTCACCCCTCCACTTT | TRBJ1-6 | NA | TRBV7-2 | NA
CASGLGTGELFF | TGTGCTAGTGGTTTGGGTACCGGGGAGCTGTTTTTT | TRBJ2-2 | NA | TRBV12-5 | NA
CASSDDGGYTF | TGCGCCAGCAGTGATGATGGTGGCTACACCTTC | TRBJ1-2 | NA | TRBV5-1 | NA
CASSRVGYGYTF | TGTGCCAGCAGTAGGGTTGGCTATGGCTACACCTTC | TRBJ1-2 | NA | TRBV12-3/TRBV12-4 | NA
CASSWDRSNTEAFF | TGTGCCAGTAGTTGGGACAGGTCGAACACTGAAGCTTTCTTT | TRBJ1-1 | TRBD1 | TRBV19 | NA
CASNAGAGDTQYF | TGTGCCAGCAACGCAGGGGCGGGGGATACGCAGTATTTT | TRBJ2-3 | NA | TRBV7-3 | NA
CASSPPRGTSGTDTQYF | TGTGCCAGCAGCCCCCCCAGAGGGACTAGCGGCACAGATACGCAGTATTTT | TRBJ2-3 | TRBD2 | TRBV7-2 | NA
CASSMFGGTEAFF | TGTGCCAGCAGCATGTTTGGGGGGACTGAAGCTTTCTTT | TRBJ1-1 | NA | TRBV28 | NA
CASTSTGMMNTEAFF | TGTGCCAGCACATCGACAGGCATGATGAACACTGAAGCTTTCTTT | TRBJ1-1 | NA | TRBV6-5 | NA
CATSDKPGTGFLDTEAFF | TGTGCCACCAGTGATAAGCCGGGGACAGGGTTTTTGGATACTGAAGCTTTCTTT | TRBJ1-1 | TRBD1 | TRBV24-1 | NA